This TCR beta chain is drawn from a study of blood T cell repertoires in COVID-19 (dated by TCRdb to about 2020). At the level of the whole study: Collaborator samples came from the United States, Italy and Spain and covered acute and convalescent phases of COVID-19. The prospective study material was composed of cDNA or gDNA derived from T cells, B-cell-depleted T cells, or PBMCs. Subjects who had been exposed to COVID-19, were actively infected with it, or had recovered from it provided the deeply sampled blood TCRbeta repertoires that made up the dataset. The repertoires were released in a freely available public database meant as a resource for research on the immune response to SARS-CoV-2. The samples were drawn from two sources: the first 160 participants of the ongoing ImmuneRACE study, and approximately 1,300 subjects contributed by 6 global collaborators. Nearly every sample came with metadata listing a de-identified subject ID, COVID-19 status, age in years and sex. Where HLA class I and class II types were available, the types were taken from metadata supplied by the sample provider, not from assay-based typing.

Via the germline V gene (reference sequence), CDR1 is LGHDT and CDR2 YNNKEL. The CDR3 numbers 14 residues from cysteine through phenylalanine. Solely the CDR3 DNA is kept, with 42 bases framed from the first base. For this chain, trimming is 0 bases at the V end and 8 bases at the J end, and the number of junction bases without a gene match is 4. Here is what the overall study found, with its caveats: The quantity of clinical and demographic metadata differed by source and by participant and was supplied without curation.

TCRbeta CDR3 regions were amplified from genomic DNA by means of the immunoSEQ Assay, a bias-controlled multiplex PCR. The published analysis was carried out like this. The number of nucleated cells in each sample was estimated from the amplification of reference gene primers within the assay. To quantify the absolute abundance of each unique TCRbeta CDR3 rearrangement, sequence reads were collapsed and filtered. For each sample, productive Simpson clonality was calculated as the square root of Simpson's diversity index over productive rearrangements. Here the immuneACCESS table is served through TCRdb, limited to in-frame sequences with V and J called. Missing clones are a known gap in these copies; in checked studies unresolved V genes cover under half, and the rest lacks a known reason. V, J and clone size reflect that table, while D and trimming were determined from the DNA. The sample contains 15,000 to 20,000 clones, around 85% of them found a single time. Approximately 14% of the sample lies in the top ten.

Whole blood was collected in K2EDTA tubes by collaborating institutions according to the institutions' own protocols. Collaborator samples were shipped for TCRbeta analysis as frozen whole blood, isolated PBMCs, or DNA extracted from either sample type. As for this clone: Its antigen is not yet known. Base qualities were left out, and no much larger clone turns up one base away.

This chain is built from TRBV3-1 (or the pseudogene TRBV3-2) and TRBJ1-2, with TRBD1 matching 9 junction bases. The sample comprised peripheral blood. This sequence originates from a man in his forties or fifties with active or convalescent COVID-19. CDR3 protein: CASSQENRGRGYTF. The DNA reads TGTGCCAGCAGCCAAGAAAACAGGGGGCGAGGCTACACCTTC.